Below, 18 T cell receptor beta chains from the same sample are listed, as sequenced in a study of OX40 agonist ivuxolimab in advanced cancers. Generated by immunoSEQ multiplex PCR, the TCRdb table keeps only in-frame clones and is missing some. The sample shows tens of thousands of clones, roughly nine tenths of them seen only once. The source material was CD4+ or CD8+ T cells sorted from blood, sampled in a trial of the OX40 agonist ivuxolimab. Receptors were obtained from an adult with an advanced solid tumor such as melanoma, head and neck, liver or kidney cancer.

The chain couples TRBV10-3 to TRBJ2-7; no clear D gene. This CDR3 is 13 amino acids long. V shed 4 bases and J shed 5 bases, with 12 bases lying between them. The V gene's germline CDR1 is ENHRY and CDR2 SYGVKD. The DNA of the CDR3 is TGTGCCATCAGTGTTACCTCCGGGCACGAGCAGTACTTC. Translation: CAISVTSGHEQYF.

The CDR3 DNA reads TGTGCCAGCAGCGTAGGGGGGGCAGCACAGGGGACTGAAGCTTTCTTT. Encoded protein: CASSVGGAAQGTEAFF. The rearrangement uses TRBV9 and TRBJ1-1; 7 nucleotides align to TRBD1. The CDR3 covers 16 residues. The junction had 10 bases not matched to a gene; V was cut back by 0 bases and J by 5 bases. Germline V gene data show CDR1 as SGDLS and CDR2 as YYNGEE.

The chain links TRBV4-1 to TRBJ2-1, with TRBD2 as a possible D gene (6 bases). CDR3 length: 12 amino acids. Germline V gene lookup returns CDR1 MGHRA and CDR2 YSYEKL. The V and J ends lost 4 bases and 10 bases respectively, with 11 bases between them. As DNA, the CDR3 is TGCGCCAGCAGCCGCGGACTACACGAGCAGTTCTTC. It specifies CASSRGLHEQFF.

The chain uses TRBV5-1 and TRBJ1-1; 9 nucleotides align to TRBD1. V gave up 4 bases and J gave up 1 base; unmatched junction bases: 5. CDR3 size: 15 residues. Germline assignment: CDR1 SGHRS and CDR2 YFSETQ. CDR3 coding DNA: TGCGCCAGCAGCAAACAGGGGGCGGGGAACACTGAAGCTTTCTTT. It specifies CASSKQGAGNTEAFF.

The gene calls are TRBV18 and TRBJ2-5; tentative D call: TRBD1 (5 bases). V was cut by 4 bases and J by 2 bases, with 8 bases left in between. The CDR3 is 13 residues long. Germline values: CDR1 KGHSH, CDR2 LQKENI. The CDR3 region has the DNA TGTGCCAGCTCACGGACACGACAAGAGACCCAGTACTTC. As protein: CASSRTRQETQYF.

This clone was recorded once. The chain carries TRBV19 and TRBJ2-1; D remains unclear. CDR1 and CDR2 (germline): LNHDA, SQIVND (reference sequence). Deletions cut 6 bases from V and 3 bases from J, with 6 bases between. The CDR3 covers 12 residues. The CDR3 DNA reads TGTGCCAGTAGAAGTAGCTACAATGAGCAGTTCTTC. The encoded protein is CASRSSYNEQFF. Full variable domain (rest looked up from reference TRBV19 and TRBJ2-1): DGGITQSPKYLFRKEGQNVTLSCEQNLNHDAMYWYRQDPGQGLRLIYYSQIVNDFQKGDIAEGYSVSREKKESFPLTVTSAQKNPTAFYLCASRSSYNEQFFGPGTRLTVL.

The CDR3 nucleotides read TGTGCCAGCAGCTTAGTCCGCGGTATTGGCTACACCTTC. It yields the protein CASSLVRGIGYTF. This rearrangement joins TRBV7-3 to TRBJ1-2; no firm D call. Between the trimmed V and J ends, which lost 2 bases and 7 bases, there was a span of 11 bases. CDR1 and CDR2 (germline): SGHTA, FQGTGA. The length of the CDR3 is 13 residues.

The chain couples TRBV4-2 to TRBJ2-3; 7 nucleotides line up with TRBD2. V shed 0 bases, J shed 5 bases, and the junction held 8 bases outside the gene matches. Germline CDR1 and CDR2: LGHNA and YNFKEQ. This CDR3 comprises 16 residues. This CDR3 is CASSQDGAGALDTQYF. DNA for the CDR3: TGTGCCAGCAGCCAAGACGGTGCGGGAGCTTTAGATACGCAGTATTTT.

This clone was observed a few times. The chain joins TRBV9 to TRBJ1-2; weak D call: TRBD1 (6 bases). The CDR3 runs to 15 residues. Trimming took off 3 bases at V and 4 bases at J, with 16 bases between the two ends. Germline CDR1 SGDLS, CDR2 YYNGEE. CDR3 sequence: CASSEGTPARYGYTF. The CDR3 coding sequence is TGTGCCAGCAGCGAGGGGACACCCGCTCGCTATGGCTACACCTTC.

This chain links TRBV6-6 with TRBJ2-1; 7 nucleotides agree with TRBD2. Germline CDR1 reads MNHNY; CDR2 reads SVGAGI (reference sequence). V was pared by 5 bases and J by 3 bases, with 7 bases of the junction left unmatched. This CDR3 is built from 15 residues. DNA for the CDR3: TGTGCCAGCAGTACCTACTCTAGCGGCTACAATGAGCAGTTCTTC. This gives the protein CASSTYSSGYNEQFF.

The chain has TRBV6-5 and TRBJ1-4; D is uncertain. Trimming stripped 2 bases from V and 5 bases from J, with 6 bases between. CDR1 is MNHEY and CDR2 is SVGAGI in the germline V gene. The CDR3 extends over 13 amino acids. CDR3 in DNA: TGTGCCAGCAGTTACACGGGGAATGAAAAACTGTTTTTT. Protein product: CASSYTGNEKLFF.

DNA of the CDR3: TGTGCCAGCACAGGGACGATAGGGAATACGCAGTATTTT. Its translation: CASTGTIGNTQYF. V gene TRBV6-6 combines with J gene TRBJ2-3, with D tentatively TRBD1 or TRBD2 (5 bases each). The V gene's germline CDR1 is MNHNY and CDR2 SVGAGI (reference sequence). The CDR3 spans 13 residues. With 7 bases removed from V and 7 bases from J, the gap between germline ends came to 15 bases.

This clone was found a few times. The V gene is TRBV16, the J gene TRBJ1-1; D call uncertain. Trimming left V 1 base short and J 2 bases short, with 8 bases between. This CDR3 region has 14 residues. CDR1 KGHSY and CDR2 FQNENV come from the germline V gene. This chain's CDR3 is CASSQFGSNTEAFF. DNA for the CDR3: TGTGCCAGCAGCCAATTTGGTTCAAACACTGAAGCTTTCTTT.

The chain combines TRBV5-6 with TRBJ2-5, with 11 bases that match TRBD2. In germline, CDR1 is SGHDT, CDR2 YYEEEE. V shed 0 bases and J 4 bases; nucleotides not matched to a gene: 2. This CDR3 comprises 15 residues. CDR3 in amino acids: CASSLVAGGRETQYF. The CDR3 DNA sequence: TGTGCCAGCAGCTTGGTAGCGGGAGGGAGAGAGACCCAGTACTTC.

V usage is TRBV7-6 and J usage is TRBJ1-1; 7 nucleotides agree with TRBD1. The trim removed 5 bases at V and 3 bases at J, leaving 12 bases unmatched. The germline V gene encodes CDR1 SGHVS and CDR2 FNYEAQ. CDR3 length: 16 residues. CDR3 in amino acids: CASSPGTARGYTEAFF. The CDR3 region has the DNA TGTGCCAGCAGCCCCGGGACAGCCAGAGGGTACACTGAAGCTTTCTTT.

V is TRBV28 and J is TRBJ1-4; a weak D match, TRBD1 (6 bases). This CDR3 contains 15 residues. Germline lookup yields CDR1 MDHEN and CDR2 SYDVKM. The V end was cut by 7 bases, the J end by 4 bases, with 16 bases between. CDR3 in DNA: TGTGCCAGCAAGGCTAGGACAGCCCTTAATGAAAAACTGTTTTTT. It yields the protein CASKARTALNEKLFF. The complete variable domain, with remaining parts taken from reference TRBV28 and TRBJ1-4, reads DVKVTQSSRYLVKRTGEKVFLECVQDMDHENMFWYRQDPGLGLRLIYFSYDVKMKEKGDIPEGYSVSREKKERFSLILESASTNQTSMYLCASKARTALNEKLFFGSGTQLSVL.

The rearrangement uses TRBV20-1 and TRBJ2-7; perhaps D is TRBD1 or TRBD2 (5 bases each). The CDR3 length is 11 residues. The V and J ends lost 5 bases and 7 bases respectively, with 12 bases between them. From germline, CDR1 is DFQATT and CDR2 SNEGSKA (reference sequence). For the CDR3, the DNA is TGCAGTGCTCCCAGGGAGCCGGAGCAGTACTTC. It translates to CSAPREPEQYF.

The genes are TRBV5-5 and TRBJ1-1; 7 nucleotides match TRBD1. This CDR3 spans 14 amino acids. V shed 5 bases, J shed 1 base, and the junction held 5 bases outside the gene matches. Germline CDR1 SGHKS, CDR2 YYEKEE (reference sequence). The CDR3 loop is CASRRGRENTEAFF. The DNA of the CDR3 is TGTGCCAGCAGGAGGGGGCGGGAGAACACTGAAGCTTTCTTT.